This paragraph covers one TCR beta chain sequence. As yet, its antigen is unknown. These data are taken from a study of early T cells in non-severe SARS-CoV-2 infection. Study-wide background: Sequenced material consisted of bulk RNA (from unsorted whole blood), and chains were unpaired. General study points: VDJdb matches were skewed toward anti-spike CD8 T cell responses.

cDNA molecules, individually, were tagged with unique molecular identifiers. TCRdb redid the calling of the 5' RACE reads with MiXCR, one entry per CDR3 protein. The sample lists over 35,000 distinct CDR3 sequences; around 6.1% were seen once. V was cut by 2 bases and J by 5 bases, with 10 bases left in between. The germline V gene has CDR1 SQVTM and CDR2 ANQGSEA. The CDR3 has 12 amino acids. The sample here was whole blood, taken at baseline. The genes are TRBV29-1 and TRBJ2-7, with D hard to call. This TCR was recovered from an adult who was a healthcare worker with PCR-confirmed SARS-CoV-2 infection or an uninfected control (not recorded which). CDR3 sequence reads: CSVEFEAHEQYF. The CDR3 DNA is TGCAGCGTTGAATTCGAAGCCCACGAGCAGTACTTC.